The source of this TCR beta chain is a study of a mutant IDH1 vaccine in newly diagnosed glioma. Study at large: The start of vaccination came 4-6 weeks after radiotherapy alone, or with temozolomide cycles. Treated patients comprised approximately 60% males and approximately 40% females, mean age about 44 years.

A note on this clone: What it binds is unknown.

With 1 base removed from V and 3 bases from J, the gap between germline ends came to 13 bases. The CDR3 spans 15 residues. Germline V lookup: CDR1 SGHTA, CDR2 FQGNSA. This sample's time point: week 5, during vaccination. In the vaccine, a single dose held 300 ug of the mutant IDH1 20-mer peptide, along with topical imiquimod. Donors had new IDH1-mutant astrocytomas of WHO grade 3 or 4 (ATRX-lost). Generated by immunoSEQ multiplex PCR, the TCRdb table keeps only in-frame clones and is missing some. The sample shows about 36,000 clones, about four fifths of them seen only once. Study results and limitations: Whatever changes occurred in top peripheral T cell clonotypes seemed unrelated to pseudoprogression.

Sequencing was performed on PBMCs, taken from a glioma patient whose treatment included an IDH1 peptide vaccine. This chain connects TRBV7-2 to TRBJ2-7; D ambiguous. The clonotype was recovered from a man aged 50 or older with glioma. This CDR3 is CASSLESSQVYEQYF. The CDR3 DNA reads TGTGCCAGCAGCTTAGAAAGCTCTCAAGTCTACGAGCAGTACTTC.